Listed here are 24 T cell receptor beta chains from one sample, sequenced in a study of tumor-infiltrating lymphocytes in primary liver carcinoma (dated 2017 in TCRdb). Total RNA and DNA were co-extracted from about 20-30 mg of bulk tissue with the AllPrep DNA/RNA mini kit, without cell sorting. This sample was sequenced with an Illumina HiSeq 2500. A constant-region primer and ProtoScript II reverse transcriptase were used to reverse-transcribe TCRbeta-specific cDNA from 500 ng total RNA. The TCRbeta libraries were prepared through three rounds of nested multiplex PCR following a slightly modified ARM-PCR procedure. Each of the first two PCR rounds ran for around 10 cycles using multiplex TRBV1-TRBV30 forward primers together with a Cbeta reverse primer. TCRdb itself trimmed the public reads at Q25 with fastp, ran MiXCR and retained productive beta chains. Every entry covers one CDR3 protein and lists the most common genes and DNA from its rows. The sample yields over 100,000 distinct CDR3 sequences; around 70% were counted once. Together, the top ten hold over 7.5% of the sample.

Material for sequencing was tumor-adjacent normal liver tissue. The receptors originated from a woman aged 60 to 75 with primary liver carcinoma and hepatitis B virus infection.

On this clonotype: The junction departs from germline at one end; a sequencing error may be responsible. J is TRBJ2-2 and V is TRBV7-9; TRBD1 matches at 7 bases. Germline assignment: CDR1 SEHNR and CDR2 FQNEAQ (reference sequence). CDR3 length: 15 amino acids. CDR3 loop: CTSRPRQGGTGELFF. DNA for the CDR3: TGTACCAGCAGGCCTAGACAGGGTGGGACCGGGGAGCTGTTTTTT.

Of note for this clonotype: A read error may produce the germline difference seen at one junction end. V gene TRBV11-2 combines with J gene TRBJ2-3; maybe TRBD1 (5 bases). Germline CDR1 and CDR2: SGHAT and FQNNGV. The CDR3 runs 14 residues. CDR3 loop: CVSSSLLQGDTQYF. CDR3 nucleotides: TGTGTCAGCAGCTCGCTGTTGCAGGGAGATACGCAGTATTTT.

The rearrangement links TRBV5-1 to TRBJ2-7; TRBD2 is a possible D gene (5 bases). The germline V and J ends were trimmed by 1 base and 3 bases, with 14 bases remaining between them. CDR1 and CDR2 (germline): SGHRS, YFSETQ. The CDR3 is 15 amino acids. The CDR3 loop is CASSLSWGENYEQYF. The DNA of the CDR3 is TGCGCCAGCAGCTTGTCCTGGGGAGAGAACTACGAGCAGTACTTC.

As for this clonotype: Its ends do not fully match the called genes, so a read error is possible. The gene calls are TRBV30 and TRBJ2-1, with 7 bases aligning to TRBD2. The germline CDR1 and CDR2 sequences are GTSNPN and SVGIG (reference sequence). CDR3 size: 13 residues. CDR3: CAWSAQAGSEQFF. The CDR3 DNA is TGTGCCTGGAGTGCTCAAGCGGGAAGTGAGCAGTTTTTC.

The V call is TRBV6-6, the J call TRBJ1-5; D is possibly TRBD1 (5 bases). Germline assignment: CDR1 MNHNY and CDR2 SVGAGI (reference sequence). V gave up 2 bases and J gave up 7 bases, with 15 bases separating them. The CDR3 contains 15 residues. The CDR3 coding sequence is TGTGCCAGCAGTTACCCACACGGGGGGGACCAGCCCCAGCATTTT. Its translation: CASSYPHGGDQPQHF.

With respect to this clonotype: Given a much more abundant clone one base away, this may be a read error. The DNA of the CDR3 is TGTGCCAGCAGTTTATTTCGGTATGGCTACATCTTC. It is translated as CASSLFRYGYIF. The V gene is TRBV28, the J gene TRBJ1-2; D remains ambiguous. The germline V gene has CDR1 MDHEN and CDR2 SYDVKM. This CDR3 has 12 residues.

The V gene is TRBV20-1, the J gene TRBJ1-2; no clear D gene. This CDR3 is built from 12 residues. V lost 3 bases and J 12 bases, leaving 17 bases between the germline ends. Germline loops: CDR1 DFQATT, CDR2 SNEGSKA (reference sequence). CDR3 nucleotides: TGCAGTGCTAGGGCCCCGGGAGGAATGGACACCTTC. Translating it yields CSARAPGGMDTF.

A remark on this clonotype: Sequence at one end of the junction differs from germline and may be a read error. V usage is TRBV11-2 and J usage is TRBJ2-5; D gene ambiguous. The CDR3 runs 15 residues. The germline V gene encodes CDR1 SGHAT and CDR2 FQNNGV. CDR3 loop: CVSSLVFGRHETQYF. In DNA form, the CDR3 reads TGTGTCAGCAGCTTAGTCTTTGGCAGACATGAGACCCAGTACTTC.

This clonotype occurred once. A much larger clone sits a single nucleotide away, making a read error possible. The chain employs TRBV5-3 and TRBJ1-1; D gene uncertain. TRBV5-3 is identified as an open reading frame with a role that is uncertain. The V and J ends lost 4 bases and 1 base respectively, with 14 bases between them. This CDR3 comprises 15 residues. The CDR3 bases are TGTGCCAGAAGCCTGAGACGCAAGTCGAACACTGAAGCTTTCTTT. Protein: CARSLRRKSNTEAFF.

Concerning this clonotype: One end of the junction does not line up with germline, which may come from a read error. The V and J genes are TRBV7-8 and TRBJ1-5; TRBD1 agrees at 8 bases. CDR3 size: 16 residues. Germline V gene data show CDR1 as SGHVS and CDR2 as FQNEAQ. Here the CDR3 reads CASNLEAGGYGGPHHF. CDR3 nucleotide sequence: TGTGCCAGCAACTTAGAGGCAGGGGGCTATGGAGGGCCCCACCATTTT.

A remark on this clonotype: This clone may be a read error of a much larger clone one base away. This chain uses TRBV4-2 with TRBJ2-7; the D gene could be TRBD1 or TRBD2 (5 bases each). The CDR3 is 15 residues long. Germline V gene sequence: CDR1 LGHNA, CDR2 YNFKEQ. The V end was cut by 6 bases, the J end by 2 bases, with 17 bases between. Here the CDR3 DNA reads TGTGCCAGCAGTCGAGATCAGGGACCCACCTACGAGCAGTACTTC. Its protein product is CASSRDQGPTYEQYF.

V gene TRBV6-2 or TRBV6-3 combines with J gene TRBJ2-2; D gene unclear. Germline CDR1 reads MNHEY; CDR2 reads SVGEGT. The CDR3 is 15 amino acids. The ends were cut back, 2 bases at V and 2 bases at J, with 9 bases in the middle. The CDR3 region is CASSYGVLNTGELFF. The CDR3 region has the DNA TGTGCCAGCAGTTACGGTGTCCTCAACACCGGGGAGCTGTTTTTT.

The gene calls are TRBV28 and TRBJ2-2; TRBD1 is a possible D gene (6 bases). CDR1 and CDR2 from the germline V gene are MDHEN and SYDVKM. Trimming removed 6 bases from V and 9 bases from J, with 23 bases in between. This CDR3 is 16 amino acids long. The CDR3 sequence is CASSSPPGANARELFF. CDR3 in DNA: TGTGCCAGCAGCTCCCCCCCAGGGGCGAACGCCCGGGAGCTGTTTTTT.

Note on this clonotype: A much bigger clone sits one base away, suggesting this may be a read error. The CDR3 ends on some other residue instead of the conserved phenylalanine or tryptophan, so this is likely a read error. The rearrangement links TRBV28 to TRBJ2-7; 12 nucleotides line up with TRBD2. The CDR3 spans 16 residues. Germline lookup yields CDR1 MDHEN and CDR2 SYDVKM. J gave up 4 bases and V 3 bases, and 7 bases lay outside the gene matches. CDR3 coding DNA: TGTGCCAGCAGTTTTAGGCTAGCGGGAGGGCCTTACGAGCAGTACTCC. Protein product: CASSFRLAGGPYEQYS.

By proportion, this clonotype is medium-sized. This rearrangement joins TRBV11-2 to TRBJ2-5, with 9 bases matching TRBD2. Germline values: CDR1 SGHAT, CDR2 FQNNGV. The CDR3 is 17 amino acids. J was trimmed by 5 bases and V by 5 bases; bases with no gene match: 15. The CDR3 reads CASSTFEAGGPRETQYF. The CDR3 DNA is TGTGCCAGCAGCACCTTTGAGGCGGGAGGGCCTCGGGAGACCCAGTACTTC.

J is TRBJ2-1 and V is TRBV11-2, with D possibly being TRBD2 (5 bases). Germline CDR1 is SGHAT and CDR2 is FQNNGV. The CDR3 loop spans 14 amino acids. V lost 5 bases to trimming and J lost 5 bases, with 13 bases between them. In DNA, the CDR3 is TGTGCCAGCAGCGTGTGGGGAGCGGACAATGAGCAGTTCTTC. Translated: CASSVWGADNEQFF.

Comment on this clonotype: The junction does not match germline at one end; this may be a read error. The chain is built from TRBV11-2 and TRBJ2-4; D is unresolved. This CDR3 contains 15 residues. Germline assignment: CDR1 SGHAT and CDR2 FQNNGV. The CDR3 protein is CASSSRLRTKNIQYF. CDR3 nucleotide sequence: TGTGCCAGCAGCTCCCGCTTACGGACCAAAAACATTCAATACTTC.

As concerns this clonotype: A clone one base away is much larger, so this may be a read error. This chain links TRBV4-1 with TRBJ2-7; D not certain. The CDR3 contains 15 residues. Germline CDR1 and CDR2: MGHRA and YSYEKL. V lost 1 base and J 2 bases, leaving 12 bases between the germline ends. DNA for the CDR3: TGCGCCAGCAGCCAAGCCCTGACATGGACCTACGAGCAGTACTTC. It encodes CASSQALTWTYEQYF.

Points on this clonotype: The missing conserved phenylalanine or tryptophan at the end of this CDR3 makes a read error likely. The gene calls are TRBV28 and TRBJ2-1; D is perhaps TRBD2 (6 bases). V lost 4 bases and J 0 bases, leaving 19 bases between the germline ends. The CDR3 extends over 18 amino acids. Germline V gene sequence: CDR1 MDHEN, CDR2 SYDVKM. This CDR3 is CASSSPRLASSSYNEQFL. CDR3 nucleotide sequence: TGTGCCAGCAGTTCCCCTAGGCTAGCGTCGAGCTCCTACAATGAGCAGTTCTTA.

This clonotype has just one count. Possible read error: a much larger clone is one base away. This chain connects TRBV5-8 to TRBJ1-1; possible D gene TRBD1, 5 bases. This CDR3 has 18 residues. In germline, CDR1 is SGHTS, CDR2 YDEGEE. For the CDR3, the DNA is TGTGCCAACAGCCACACGACAGCTAGTCGTTACATGAACACTGAAGCTTTCTTT. This translates into CANSHTTASRYMNTEAFF.

This chain connects TRBV12-3 or TRBV12-4 to TRBJ2-7; 9 bases agree with TRBD1. V was clipped by 6 bases and J by 6 bases; unmatched bases: 9. The CDR3 sequence is 14 residues long. CDR3 loop: CASRKDRGSREQYF. As DNA, the CDR3 is TGTGCCAGCAGAAAGGACAGGGGCTCTCGCGAGCAGTACTTC.

This clonotype has at least ten counts. This chain connects TRBV18 to TRBJ2-3; D ambiguous. The V and J ends lost 2 bases and 2 bases respectively, with 11 bases between them. The CDR3 loop spans 15 amino acids. CDR1 is KGHSH and CDR2 is LQKENI in the germline V gene. The CDR3 loop reads CASSPDTPITDTQYF. CDR3 DNA sequence: TGTGCCAGCTCACCAGATACTCCGATCACAGATACGCAGTATTTT.

Regarding this clonotype: A much bigger clone sits one base away, suggesting this may be a read error. In this CDR3 the conserved last residue, phenylalanine or tryptophan, is missing, so a read error is likely. This rearrangement joins TRBV4-1 to TRBJ2-5; the match to TRBD2 covers 7 bases. This CDR3 has 14 residues. With V trimmed by 4 bases and J by 2 bases, 4 bases remained unmatched. Germline CDR1 MGHRA, CDR2 YSYEKL. This CDR3 is CASSPGTIQETQYI. CDR3 bases: TGCGCCAGCAGCCCCGGGACTATTCAAGAGACCCAGTACATC.

This clonotype appeared once. A much larger clone differs by one base, so this may be a read error. Since no conserved phenylalanine or tryptophan closes the CDR3, a read error is the likely cause. J is TRBJ1-5 and V is TRBV28; TRBD1 agrees at 7 bases. Unmatched junction bases numbered 8, after V lost 5 bases and J lost 7 bases. This CDR3 contains 14 residues. Per germline, CDR1 MDHEN and CDR2 SYDVKM. The CDR3 nucleotides are TGTGCCAGCAGTCGACAGGGTCCGTCGCAGCCCCAGCATTAT. This encodes CASSRQGPSQPQHY.